This TCR beta chain was retrieved from a study of blood T cell repertoires in COVID-19. Study-level information: Italy, Spain and the United States were the sources of the convalescent and acute COVID-19 samples. From T cells, B-cell-depleted T cells, or PBMCs came the material, which was cDNA or gDNA.

In the original analysis: Cell counts per sample came from amplifying reference gene primers. The method was immunoSEQ multiplex PCR; TCRdb's version includes in-frame clones alone and lacks a portion of them. V and J calls and clone size are as listed in that table; D and trimming were resolved from the DNA. The sample consists of under 50,000 clones, around 85% of them appearing once. The sample comprised peripheral blood. The TCR comes from a man in his fifties with active COVID-19.

The CDR3 coding sequence is TGTGCCAGCGGGACGGACAGGGCTACGAACGAGCAGTACTTC. This sequence encodes CASGTDRATNEQYF. The gene calls are TRBV6-5 and TRBJ2-7, with TRBD1 matching over 8 bases. CDR3 length equals 14 residues. Trimming took 8 bases from V and 5 from J; bases not matched to a gene: 11. Germline values: CDR1 MNHEY, CDR2 SVGAGI.